The entry that follows covers one TCR beta chain sequence. Using immunoSEQ multiplex PCR, the repertoire was profiled, and TCRdb retains in-frame clones only, with some absent. The sample carries over 300,000 clones, 70% to 90% recorded once. This sample was included in a study of blood T cell repertoires in COVID-19. V shed 3 bases, J shed 2 bases, and the junction held 9 bases outside the gene matches. The CDR3 length is 17 residues. Germline values: CDR1 SGHKS, CDR2 YYEKEE (reference sequence). The sequencing sample was made of PBMCs or T cells enriched from blood (not recorded which). The rearrangement links TRBV5-5 to TRBJ2-1; 9 positions match TRBD1. The receptor's source is a woman aged 30 to 39 who had recovered from COVID-19. CDR3 bases: TGTGCCAGCAGCTACTTGACAGGGGGGTTCCCCTACAATGAGCAGTTCTTC. The encoded protein is CASSYLTGGFPYNEQFF.